A single sample gave rise to the 3 T cell receptor beta chains below, sequenced in a study of cytomegalovirus exposure and HLA in healthy donors. Primers included in the PCR were 60 Vbeta and 13 Jbeta primers. TCRdb's table, derived via immunoSEQ multiplex PCR, lists solely in-frame clones and lacks some. The sample lists over 150,000 clones; 70% to 80% were seen once. Specimen: PBMCs. Every receptor here comes from a man aged 40-50 years in good health and CMV-seronegative.

This chain uses TRBV5-4 with TRBJ1-6; unclear D gene. The CDR3 length is 15 residues. Germline V gives CDR1 SGHNT, CDR2 YYREEE (reference sequence). V dropped 4 bases and J dropped 0 bases, with 8 bases sitting between them. The CDR3, as DNA: TGTGCCAGCAGCCCTCCCGGCTCCTATAATTCACCCCTCCACTTT. Protein sequence: CASSPPGSYNSPLHF.

DNA of the CDR3: TGTGCCAGCAGGGGAGGGACCCTGGGCCCCTACGAGCAGTACTTC. It yields the protein CASRGGTLGPYEQYF. This sequence joins TRBV6-5 and TRBJ2-7; 7 nucleotides align to TRBD2. Germline V lookup: CDR1 MNHEY, CDR2 SVGAGI. The CDR3 runs 15 residues. V lost 6 bases, J lost 2 bases, and 10 bases stayed unmatched.

V usage is TRBV7-3 and J usage is TRBJ2-2, with D perhaps TRBD2 (5 bases). Per germline, CDR1 SGHTA and CDR2 FQGTGA. This CDR3 is 15 amino acids long. V lost 4 bases, J lost 0 bases, and 9 bases lay in between. In DNA, the CDR3 is TGTGCCAGCAGCTCCTCCGGGACGAACACCGGGGAGCTGTTTTTT. This gives the protein CASSSSGTNTGELFF.